The text below deals with one TCR beta chain. Individuals aged roughly 18 to 95 years were recruited from about two dozen US areas. Cohorts were based on clinical histories the participants reported. These data belong to a study of blood T cell repertoires in COVID-19. Study in general: COVID-19 samples collected from the United States, Italy and Spain covered acute and convalescent phases. Sample material is recorded as cDNA or gDNA derived from T cells, B-cell-depleted T cells, or PBMCs.

Trimming took 5 bases from V and 4 from J; bases not matched to a gene: 12. This CDR3 has 16 residues. Germline V gene lookup returns CDR1 KGHSH and CDR2 LQKENI. The repertoire was sequenced with immunoSEQ multiplex PCR; TCRdb's copy has only in-frame clones and lacks some. The sample includes 430,000 or so clones, approximately 91% of them seen just once. The chain carries TRBV18 and TRBJ2-7, with 9 bases lining up with TRBD1. Sequencing was performed on PBMCs or T cells enriched from blood (not recorded which). This TCR came from a woman aged 18-35 years who had been exposed to COVID-19. CDR3 bases: TGTGCCAGCTCATACCTTACCGGGACAGGGATGTACGAGCAGTACTTC. Its protein product is CASSYLTGTGMYEQYF.